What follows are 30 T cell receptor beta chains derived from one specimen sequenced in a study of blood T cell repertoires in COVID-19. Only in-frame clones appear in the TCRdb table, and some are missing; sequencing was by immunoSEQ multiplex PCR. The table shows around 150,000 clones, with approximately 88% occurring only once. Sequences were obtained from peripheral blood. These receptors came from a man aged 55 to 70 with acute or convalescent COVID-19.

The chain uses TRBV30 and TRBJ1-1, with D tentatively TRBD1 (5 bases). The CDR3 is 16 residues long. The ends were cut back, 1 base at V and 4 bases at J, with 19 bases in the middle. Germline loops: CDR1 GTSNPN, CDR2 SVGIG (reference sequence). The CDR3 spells CAWSAPRQRQTTEAFF. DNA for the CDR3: TGTGCCTGGAGTGCCCCCAGACAGAGACAGACCACTGAAGCTTTCTTT.

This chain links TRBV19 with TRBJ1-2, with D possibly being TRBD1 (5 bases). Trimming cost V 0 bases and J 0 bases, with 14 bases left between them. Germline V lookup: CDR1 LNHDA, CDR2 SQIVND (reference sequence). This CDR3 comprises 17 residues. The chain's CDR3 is CASSIDQRQLANYGYTF. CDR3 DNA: TGTGCCAGTAGTATAGATCAGAGACAGCTCGCTAACTATGGCTACACCTTC.

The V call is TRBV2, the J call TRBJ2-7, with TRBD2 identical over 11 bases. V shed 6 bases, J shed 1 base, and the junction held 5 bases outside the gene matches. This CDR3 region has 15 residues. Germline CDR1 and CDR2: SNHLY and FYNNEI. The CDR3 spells CASSELAGASYEQYF. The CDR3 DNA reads TGTGCCAGCAGCGAACTAGCGGGAGCTTCCTACGAGCAGTACTTC.

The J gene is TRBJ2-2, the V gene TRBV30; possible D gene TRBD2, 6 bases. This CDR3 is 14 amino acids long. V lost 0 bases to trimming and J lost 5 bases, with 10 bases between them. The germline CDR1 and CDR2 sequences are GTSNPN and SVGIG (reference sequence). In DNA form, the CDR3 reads TGTGCCTGGAGTGTAAAGGGAGGAACCGGGGAGCTGTTTTTT. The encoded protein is CAWSVKGGTGELFF.

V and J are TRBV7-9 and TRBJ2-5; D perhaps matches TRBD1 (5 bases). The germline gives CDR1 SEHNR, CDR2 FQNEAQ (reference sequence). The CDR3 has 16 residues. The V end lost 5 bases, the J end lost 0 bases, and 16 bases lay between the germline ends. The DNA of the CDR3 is TGTGCCAGCAGCCATACTACAGGAGAGTACCAAGAGACCCAGTACTTC. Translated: CASSHTTGEYQETQYF.

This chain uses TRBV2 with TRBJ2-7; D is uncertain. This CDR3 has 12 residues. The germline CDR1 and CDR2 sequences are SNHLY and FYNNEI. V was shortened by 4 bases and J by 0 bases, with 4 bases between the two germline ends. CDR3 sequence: CASSVVSYEQYF. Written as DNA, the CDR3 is TGTGCCAGCAGTGTAGTCTCCTACGAGCAGTACTTC. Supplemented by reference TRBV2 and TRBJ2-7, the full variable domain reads EPEVTQTPSHQVTQMGQEVILRCVPISNHLYFYWYRQILGQKVEFLVSFYNNEISEKSEIFDDQFSVERPDGSNFTLKIRSTKLEDSAMYFCASSVVSYEQYFGPGTRLTVT.

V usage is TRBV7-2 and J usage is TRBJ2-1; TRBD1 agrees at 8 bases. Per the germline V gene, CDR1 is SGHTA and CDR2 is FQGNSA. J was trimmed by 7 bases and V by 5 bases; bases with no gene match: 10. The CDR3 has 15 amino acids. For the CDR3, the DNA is TGTGCCAGCAGCGTACAGGGGGTAATAGGTAATGAGCAGTTCTTC. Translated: CASSVQGVIGNEQFF.

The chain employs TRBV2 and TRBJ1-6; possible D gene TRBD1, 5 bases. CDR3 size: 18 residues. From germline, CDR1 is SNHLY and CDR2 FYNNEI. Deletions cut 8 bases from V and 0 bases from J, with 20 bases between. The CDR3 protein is CASRQTAIKSSYNSPLHF. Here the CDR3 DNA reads TGTGCCAGCCGGCAGACAGCGATTAAGAGCTCCTATAATTCACCCCTCCACTTT.

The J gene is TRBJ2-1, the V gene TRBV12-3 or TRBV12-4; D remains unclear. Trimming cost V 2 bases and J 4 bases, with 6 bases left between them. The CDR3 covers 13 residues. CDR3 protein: CASSLNQYNEQFF. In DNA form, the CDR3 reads TGTGCCAGCAGTTTAAACCAGTACAATGAGCAGTTCTTC.

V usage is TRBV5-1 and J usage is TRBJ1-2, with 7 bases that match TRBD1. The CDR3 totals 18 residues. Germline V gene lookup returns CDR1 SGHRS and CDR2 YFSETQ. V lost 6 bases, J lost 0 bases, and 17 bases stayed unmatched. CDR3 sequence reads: CASTPTDYRGFTNYGYTF. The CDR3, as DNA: TGCGCCAGCACTCCGACAGATTACAGGGGCTTTACTAACTATGGCTACACCTTC.

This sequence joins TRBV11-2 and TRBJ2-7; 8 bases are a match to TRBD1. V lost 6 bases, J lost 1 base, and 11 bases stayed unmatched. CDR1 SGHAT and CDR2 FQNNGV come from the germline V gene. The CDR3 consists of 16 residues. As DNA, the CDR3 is TGTGCCAGCAGACCTGCTCCGGGACAGGTTTCCTACGAGCAGTACTTC. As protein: CASRPAPGQVSYEQYF.

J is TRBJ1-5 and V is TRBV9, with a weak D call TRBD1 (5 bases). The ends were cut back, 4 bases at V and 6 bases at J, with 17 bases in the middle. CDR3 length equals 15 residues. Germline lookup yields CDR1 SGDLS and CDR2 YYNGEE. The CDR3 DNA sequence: TGTGCCAGCAGCATCGGGGGTGTAGAGGGTCAGCCCCAGCATTTT. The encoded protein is CASSIGGVEGQPQHF.

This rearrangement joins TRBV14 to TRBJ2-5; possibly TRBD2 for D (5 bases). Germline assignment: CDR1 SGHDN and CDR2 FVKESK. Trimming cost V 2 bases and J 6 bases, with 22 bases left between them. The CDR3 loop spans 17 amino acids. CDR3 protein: CASSQSLGGETGKTQYF. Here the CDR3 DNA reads TGTGCCAGCAGCCAATCACTAGGCGGAGAAACTGGAAAGACCCAGTACTTC.

The DNA of the CDR3 is TGTGCCAGCACAGGGGGCGCAAGCTATGGCTACACCTTC. Translated: CASTGGASYGYTF. This chain connects TRBV6-5 to TRBJ1-2; 8 bases agree with TRBD1. Looked up from germline, CDR1 is MNHEY and CDR2 is SVGAGI. The ends lost 7 bases at V and 4 bases at J; junction bases unmatched: 5. The CDR3 runs 13 residues.

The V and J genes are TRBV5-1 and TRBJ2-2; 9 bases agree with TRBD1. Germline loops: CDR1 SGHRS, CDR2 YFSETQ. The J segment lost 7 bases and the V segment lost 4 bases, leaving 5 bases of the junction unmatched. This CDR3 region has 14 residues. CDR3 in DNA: TGCGCCAGCAGCCAACAGGGGGCGGTCGGGGAGCTGTTTTTT. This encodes CASSQQGAVGELFF.

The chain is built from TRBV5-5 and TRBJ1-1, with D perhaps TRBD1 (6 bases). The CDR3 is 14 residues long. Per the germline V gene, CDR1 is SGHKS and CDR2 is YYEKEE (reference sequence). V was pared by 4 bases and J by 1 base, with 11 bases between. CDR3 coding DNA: TGTGCCAGCAGCCTAGGACAGCAGAACACTGAAGCTTTCTTT. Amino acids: CASSLGQQNTEAFF.

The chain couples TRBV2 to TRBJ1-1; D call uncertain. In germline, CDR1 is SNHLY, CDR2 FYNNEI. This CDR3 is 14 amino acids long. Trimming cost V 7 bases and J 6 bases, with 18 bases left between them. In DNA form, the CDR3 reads TGTGCCAGCAATCGCCCCCCTACGGTCTCTGAAGCTTTCTTT. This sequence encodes CASNRPPTVSEAFF.

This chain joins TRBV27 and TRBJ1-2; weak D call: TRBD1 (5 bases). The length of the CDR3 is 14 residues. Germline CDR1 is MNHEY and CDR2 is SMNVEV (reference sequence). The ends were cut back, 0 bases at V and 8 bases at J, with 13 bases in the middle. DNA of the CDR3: TGTGCCAGCAGTTTATCCGGGGGGGGACGCGGCTACACCTTC. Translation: CASSLSGGGRGYTF.

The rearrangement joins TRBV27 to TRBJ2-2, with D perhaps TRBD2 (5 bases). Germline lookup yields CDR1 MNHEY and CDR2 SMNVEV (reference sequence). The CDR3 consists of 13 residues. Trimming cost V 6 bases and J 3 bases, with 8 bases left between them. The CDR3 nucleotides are TGTGCCAGCAGGGACTCCTACACCGGGGAGCTGTTTTTT. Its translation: CASRDSYTGELFF.

The CDR3 region is CASSQDAGGPAQYF. The CDR3 DNA reads as TGTGCCAGCAGCCAAGATGCGGGGGGGCCGGCGCAGTATTTT. The genes are TRBV4-2 and TRBJ2-3; 9 bases match TRBD2. The trim removed 0 bases at V and 10 bases at J, leaving 5 bases unmatched. CDR1 and CDR2 from the germline V gene are LGHNA and YNFKEQ. This CDR3 spans 14 amino acids.

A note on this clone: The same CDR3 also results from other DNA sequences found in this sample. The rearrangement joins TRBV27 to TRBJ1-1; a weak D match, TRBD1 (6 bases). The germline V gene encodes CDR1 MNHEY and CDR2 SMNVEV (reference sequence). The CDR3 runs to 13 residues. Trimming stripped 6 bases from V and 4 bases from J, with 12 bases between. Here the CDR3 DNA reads TGTGCCAGCAGCCCAGGGGTCGGCACTGAAGCTTTCTTT. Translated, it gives CASSPGVGTEAFF.

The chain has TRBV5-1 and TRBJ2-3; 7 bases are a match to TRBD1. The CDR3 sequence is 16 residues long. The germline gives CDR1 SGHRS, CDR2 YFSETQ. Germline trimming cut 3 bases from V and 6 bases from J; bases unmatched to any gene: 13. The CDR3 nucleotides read TGCGCCAGCAGCTGGGACAGTAATGGTGGAAGGGATACGCAGTATTTT. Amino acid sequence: CASSWDSNGGRDTQYF. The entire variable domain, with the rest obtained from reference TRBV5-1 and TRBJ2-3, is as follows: KAGVTQTPRYLIKTRGQQVTLSCSPISGHRSVSWYQQTPGQGLQFLFEYFSETQRNKGNFPGRFSGRQFSNSRSEMNVSTLELGDSALYLCASSWDSNGGRDTQYFGPGTRLTVL.

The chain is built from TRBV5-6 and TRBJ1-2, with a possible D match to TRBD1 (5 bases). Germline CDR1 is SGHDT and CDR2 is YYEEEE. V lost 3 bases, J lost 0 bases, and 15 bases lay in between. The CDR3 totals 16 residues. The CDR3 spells CASSSLDSPSNYGYTF. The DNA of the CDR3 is TGTGCCAGCAGCTCTTTAGACAGTCCTTCTAACTATGGCTACACCTTC.

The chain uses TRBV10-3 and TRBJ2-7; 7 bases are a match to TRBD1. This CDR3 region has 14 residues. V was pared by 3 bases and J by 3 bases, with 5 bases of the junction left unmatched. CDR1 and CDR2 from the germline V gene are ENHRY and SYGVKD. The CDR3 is CAISDPRQGYEQYF. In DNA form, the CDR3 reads TGTGCCATCAGTGACCCAAGACAGGGCTACGAGCAGTACTTC.

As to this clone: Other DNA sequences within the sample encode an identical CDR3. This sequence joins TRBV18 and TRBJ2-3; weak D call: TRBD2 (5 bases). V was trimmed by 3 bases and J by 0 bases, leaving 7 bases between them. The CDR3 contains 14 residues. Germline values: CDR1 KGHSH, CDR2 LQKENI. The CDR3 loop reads CASSPGRSTDTQYF. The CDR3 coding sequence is TGTGCCAGCTCACCGGGGAGAAGCACAGATACGCAGTATTTT.

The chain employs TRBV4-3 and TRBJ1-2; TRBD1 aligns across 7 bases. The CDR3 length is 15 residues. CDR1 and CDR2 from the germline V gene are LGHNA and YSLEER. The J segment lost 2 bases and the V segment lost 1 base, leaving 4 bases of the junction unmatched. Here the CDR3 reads CASSQVTDRNYGYTF. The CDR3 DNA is TGCGCCAGCAGCCAAGTTACGGACAGGAACTATGGCTACACCTTC.

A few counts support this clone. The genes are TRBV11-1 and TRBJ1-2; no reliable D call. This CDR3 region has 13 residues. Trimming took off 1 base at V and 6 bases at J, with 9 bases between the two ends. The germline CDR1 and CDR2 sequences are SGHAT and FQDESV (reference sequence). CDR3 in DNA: TGTGCCAGCAGCTTAGGGGGAGGAGATGGCTACACCTTC. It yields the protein CASSLGGGDGYTF.

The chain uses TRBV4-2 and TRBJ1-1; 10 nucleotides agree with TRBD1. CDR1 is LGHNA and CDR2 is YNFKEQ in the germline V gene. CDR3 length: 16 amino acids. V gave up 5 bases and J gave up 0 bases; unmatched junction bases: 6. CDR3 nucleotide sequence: TGTGCCAGCAGCAACCGGGACAGGGGATTGAACACTGAAGCTTTCTTT. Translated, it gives CASSNRDRGLNTEAFF.

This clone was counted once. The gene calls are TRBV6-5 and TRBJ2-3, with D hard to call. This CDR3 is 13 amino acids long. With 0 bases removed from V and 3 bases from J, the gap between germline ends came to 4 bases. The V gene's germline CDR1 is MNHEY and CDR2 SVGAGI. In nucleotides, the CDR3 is TGTGCCAGCAGTTACTCCCAAACAGATACGCAGTATTTT. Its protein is CASSYSQTDTQYF.

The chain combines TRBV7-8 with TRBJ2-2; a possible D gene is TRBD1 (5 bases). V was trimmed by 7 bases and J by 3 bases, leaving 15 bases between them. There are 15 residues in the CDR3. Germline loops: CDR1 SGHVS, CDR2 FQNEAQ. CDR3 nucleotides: TGTGCCAGCAACCAGGGCTATTGGGACACCGGGGAGCTGTTTTTT. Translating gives CASNQGYWDTGELFF.